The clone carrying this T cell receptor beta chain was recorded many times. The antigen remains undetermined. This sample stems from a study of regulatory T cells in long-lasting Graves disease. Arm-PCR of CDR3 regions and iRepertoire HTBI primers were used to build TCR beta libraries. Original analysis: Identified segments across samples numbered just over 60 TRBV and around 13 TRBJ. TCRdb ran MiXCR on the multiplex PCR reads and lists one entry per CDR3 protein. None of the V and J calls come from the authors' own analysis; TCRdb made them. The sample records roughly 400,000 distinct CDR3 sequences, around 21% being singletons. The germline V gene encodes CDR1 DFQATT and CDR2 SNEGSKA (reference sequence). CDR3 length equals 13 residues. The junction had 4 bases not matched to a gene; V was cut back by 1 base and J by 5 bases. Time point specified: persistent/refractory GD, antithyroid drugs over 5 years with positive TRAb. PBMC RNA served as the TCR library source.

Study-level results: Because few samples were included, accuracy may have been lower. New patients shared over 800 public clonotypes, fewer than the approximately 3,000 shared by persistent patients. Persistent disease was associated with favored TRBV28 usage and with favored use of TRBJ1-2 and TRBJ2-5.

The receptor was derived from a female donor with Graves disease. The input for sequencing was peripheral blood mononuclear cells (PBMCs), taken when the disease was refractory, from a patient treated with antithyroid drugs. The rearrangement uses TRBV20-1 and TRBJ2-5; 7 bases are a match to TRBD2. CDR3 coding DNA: TGCAGTGCTAGAGTGGGGGGGACGGAGACCCAGTACTTC. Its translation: CSARVGGTETQYF.